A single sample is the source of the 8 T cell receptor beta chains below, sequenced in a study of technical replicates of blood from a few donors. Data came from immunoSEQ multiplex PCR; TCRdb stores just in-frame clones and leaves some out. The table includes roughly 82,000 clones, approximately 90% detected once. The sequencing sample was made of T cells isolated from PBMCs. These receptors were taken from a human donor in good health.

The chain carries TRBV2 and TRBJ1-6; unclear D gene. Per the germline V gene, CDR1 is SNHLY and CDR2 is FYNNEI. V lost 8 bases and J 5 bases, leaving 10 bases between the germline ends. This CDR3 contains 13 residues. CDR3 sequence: CASHVSDNSPLHF. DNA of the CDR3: TGTGCCAGCCATGTCTCGGATAATTCACCCCTCCACTTT.

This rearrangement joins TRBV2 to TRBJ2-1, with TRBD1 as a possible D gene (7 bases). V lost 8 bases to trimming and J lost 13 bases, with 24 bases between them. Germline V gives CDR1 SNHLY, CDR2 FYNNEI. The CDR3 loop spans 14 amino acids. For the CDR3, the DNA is TGTGCCAGCGAGGACAGGAGGGCGGCCGGTGAACAGTTCTTC. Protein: CASEDRRAAGEQFF.

CDR3 region: CASSQDRQGARSSAYEQYF. The CDR3 nucleotides read TGTGCCAGCAGCCAAGATAGACAGGGGGCGCGCTCATCCGCCTACGAGCAGTACTTC. The chain employs TRBV4-2 and TRBJ2-7, with TRBD1 matching 10 bases. CDR3 size: 19 residues. Germline CDR1 is LGHNA and CDR2 is YNFKEQ. With V trimmed by 0 bases and J by 2 bases, 13 bases remained unmatched.

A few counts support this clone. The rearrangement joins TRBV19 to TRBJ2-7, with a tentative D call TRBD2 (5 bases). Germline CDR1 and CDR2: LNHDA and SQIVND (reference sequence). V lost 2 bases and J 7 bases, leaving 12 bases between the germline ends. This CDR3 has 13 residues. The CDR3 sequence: CASSIQKRGEQYF. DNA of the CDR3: TGTGCCAGTAGTATACAAAAGAGAGGGGAGCAGTACTTC.

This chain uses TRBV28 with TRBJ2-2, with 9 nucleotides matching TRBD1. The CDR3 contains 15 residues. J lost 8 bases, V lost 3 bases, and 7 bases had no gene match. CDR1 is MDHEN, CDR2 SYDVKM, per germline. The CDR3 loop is CASSFQQGASGELFF. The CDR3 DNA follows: TGTGCCAGCAGTTTCCAACAGGGGGCTTCAGGGGAGCTGTTTTTT.

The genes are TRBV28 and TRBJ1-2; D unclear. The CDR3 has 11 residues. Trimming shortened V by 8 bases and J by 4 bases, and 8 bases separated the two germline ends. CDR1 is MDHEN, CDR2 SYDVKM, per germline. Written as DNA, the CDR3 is TGTGCCAGCGGAGGACTCTATGGCTACACCTTC. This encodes CASGGLYGYTF.

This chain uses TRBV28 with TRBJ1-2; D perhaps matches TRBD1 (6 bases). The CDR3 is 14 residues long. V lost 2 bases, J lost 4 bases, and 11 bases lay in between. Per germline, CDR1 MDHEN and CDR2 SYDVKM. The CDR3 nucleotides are TGTGCCAGCAGTTTAGGGGGGGCCGTCTATGGCTACACCTTC. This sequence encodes CASSLGGAVYGYTF.

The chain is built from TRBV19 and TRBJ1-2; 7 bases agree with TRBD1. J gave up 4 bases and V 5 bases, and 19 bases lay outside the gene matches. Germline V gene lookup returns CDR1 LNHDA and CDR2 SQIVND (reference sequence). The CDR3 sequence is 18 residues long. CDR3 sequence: CASSSLWRGREYAYGYTF. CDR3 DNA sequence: TGTGCCAGTAGTTCCCTGTGGAGGGGGCGCGAGTATGCCTATGGCTACACCTTC.